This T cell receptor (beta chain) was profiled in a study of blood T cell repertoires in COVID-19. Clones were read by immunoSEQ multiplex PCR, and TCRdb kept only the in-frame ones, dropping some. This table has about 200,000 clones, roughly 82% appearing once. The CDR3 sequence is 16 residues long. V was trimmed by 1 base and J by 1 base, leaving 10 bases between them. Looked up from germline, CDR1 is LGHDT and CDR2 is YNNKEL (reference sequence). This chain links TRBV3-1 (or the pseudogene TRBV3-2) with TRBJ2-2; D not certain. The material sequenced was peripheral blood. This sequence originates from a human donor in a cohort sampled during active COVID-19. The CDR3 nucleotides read TGTGCCAGCAGCCAAGCTCTTAGCAGGAACACCGGGGAGCTGTTTTTT. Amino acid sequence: CASSQALSRNTGELFF.